Sequencing of this T cell receptor beta chain was carried out in a study of blood T cell repertoires in COVID-19. Overall study: The United States, Italy and Spain provided the acute and convalescent COVID-19 samples. PBMCs, B-cell-depleted T cells, or T cells were the source of the cDNA or gDNA that made up the material.

Study processing details: Amplifying reference gene primers gave estimates of nucleated cell counts. Produced via immunoSEQ multiplex PCR; TCRdb's table is partial and in-frame only. That table is the source of V, J and clone size, and D and trimming were worked out from the DNA. Seen here are 250,000 or so clones, around nine tenths observed once, and the top ten hold roughly 3.7%. Per the germline V gene, CDR1 is LNHDA and CDR2 is SQIVND (reference sequence). Unmatched junction bases numbered 9, after V lost 5 bases and J lost 3 bases. CDR3 size: 16 residues. In this sample, this clone turned up once.

The clonotype originates from a woman aged 25-40 years who had been exposed to COVID-19. This chain connects TRBV19 to TRBJ2-7, with 11 positions matching TRBD2. The sample comprised PBMCs or T cells enriched from blood (not recorded which). The CDR3 DNA sequence: TGTGCCAGTAGTCCAACCCTACTAGCGGGAGACTACGAGCAGTACTTC. This sequence encodes CASSPTLLAGDYEQYF.